A selection of T cell receptor beta chains follows, all from one sample in a study of CXCR3-negative and CXCR3-positive naive CD8 T cells. TCRdb reworked the 5' RACE reads into one entry per CDR3 protein, no DNA. The sample table sets out approximately 90,000 distinct CDR3 sequences. Sequenced input: naive CXCR3+ CD8+ T cells from blood. These receptors originate from a human donor in good health. Some clones in this sample may be carry-over from other donors' samples. Both conserved end residues are part of each CDR3.

V gene: TRBV12-3/TRBV12-4
J gene: TRBJ2-1
CDR3 protein: CASRYRDIYNEQFF

V gene: TRBV12-5
J gene: TRBJ2-1
CDR3 protein: CASGFRGNSSYNEQFF

V gene: TRBV4-3
J gene: TRBJ2-2
CDR3 protein: CASSQDPPAVNTGELFF

V gene: TRBV9
J gene: TRBJ1-5
CDR3 protein: CASSVDTAFNQPQHF

V gene: TRBV7-2
J gene: TRBJ2-1
CDR3 protein: CASSLYEGANEQFF

V gene: TRBV5-5
J gene: TRBJ2-7
CDR3 protein: CASSAGGAYEQYF

V gene: TRBV6-5
J gene: TRBJ1-1
CDR3 protein: CASSPFWWDRNTEAFF

V gene: TRBV7-8
J gene: TRBJ1-4
CDR3 protein: CASSLVNDEKLFF

V gene: TRBV28
J gene: TRBJ1-1
CDR3 protein: CASREDHTEAFF

V gene: TRBV6-5
J gene: TRBJ2-1
CDR3 protein: CASSYSTLTRVGGEQFF

V gene: TRBV19
J gene: TRBJ2-3
CDR3 protein: CAVATAGGPQDTQYF

V gene: TRBV6-5
J gene: TRBJ1-1
CDR3 protein: CASSFTGDSNTEAFF

V gene: TRBV23-1
J gene: TRBJ2-7
CDR3 protein: CASSQGLAGGPFWEQYF

V gene: TRBV4-1
J gene: TRBJ2-1
CDR3 protein: CASRVAGNNEQFF

V gene: TRBV28
J gene: TRBJ2-7
CDR3 protein: CASSLERQGQYEQYF

V gene: TRBV7-2
J gene: TRBJ2-3
CDR3 protein: CASSSTDPFIDTQYF

V gene: TRBV12-3/TRBV12-4
J gene: TRBJ1-1
CDR3 protein: CASRTDAGYQNTEAFF

V gene: TRBV28
J gene: TRBJ2-7
CDR3 protein: CASSFPGTGDSWDTYEQYF

V gene: TRBV4-2
J gene: TRBJ2-7
CDR3 protein: CASSQDFLPGGTEQYF

V gene: TRBV13
J gene: TRBJ2-7
CDR3 protein: CASSLGPLQYF

V gene: TRBV6-5
J gene: TRBJ2-1
CDR3 protein: CASSYSKVGPLFF

V gene: TRBV2
J gene: TRBJ2-7
CDR3 protein: CASSEARGGPHYEQYF

V gene: TRBV7-2
J gene: TRBJ2-7
CDR3 protein: CASSPYSLSYEQYF

V gene: TRBV15
J gene: TRBJ1-1
CDR3 protein: CATSRDRRGWTEAFF

V gene: TRBV27
J gene: TRBJ2-2
CDR3 protein: CASSLSGLAAPRNTGELFF

V gene: TRBV6-6
J gene: TRBJ2-1
CDR3 protein: CASSYGASGSSGNEQFF

V gene: TRBV29-1
J gene: TRBJ1-2
CDR3 protein: CSVPGSYGYTF

V gene: TRBV11-3
J gene: TRBJ1-2
CDR3 protein: CASSLDERGQGRLLYGYTF

V gene: TRBV28
J gene: TRBJ1-2
CDR3 protein: CASSLGGIGGYTF

V gene: TRBV28
J gene: TRBJ2-4
CDR3 protein: CASSPPNGRAIQYF

V gene: TRBV6-2/TRBV6-3
J gene: TRBJ2-7
CDR3 protein: CASATGTDFSYEQYF

V gene: TRBV5-6
J gene: TRBJ2-7
CDR3 protein: CASSSSGTGLHEQYF

V gene: TRBV6-4
J gene: TRBJ2-1
CDR3 protein: CASSDQGGGANEQFF

V gene: TRBV3-1
J gene: TRBJ2-7
CDR3 protein: CASSQDSTGWSDEQYF

V gene: TRBV10-3
J gene: TRBJ2-1
CDR3 protein: CATGEVSYNEQFF

V gene: TRBV12-3/TRBV12-4
J gene: TRBJ1-1
CDR3 protein: CASSTTANTEAFF

V gene: TRBV5-6
J gene: TRBJ2-3
CDR3 protein: CASSLVEGVNTQYF

V gene: TRBV19
J gene: TRBJ1-1
CDR3 protein: CASSIGRSGGTEAFF

V gene: TRBV3-1
J gene: TRBJ2-7
CDR3 protein: CASSQGSSGSHITSYEQYF

V gene: TRBV11-2
J gene: TRBJ1-4
CDR3 protein: CASSSISGGEKLFF